Following are 22 T cell receptor beta chains from one sample sequenced in a study of blood T cells in healthy people across ages. Through a sample-barcoded 5' primer and a J-beta primer mix, a second PCR was run for about 6 to 11 cycles. TCRdb re-analysed the 5' RACE reads in MiXCR, keeping a single row per CDR3 protein. Here the sample spans 700,000 to 850,000 distinct CDR3 sequences, 53% being singletons. The material sequenced was blood. The origin of the receptors is a man older than 75 in good health.

V and J are TRBV30 and TRBJ1-2; 10 bases are shared with TRBD1. V was pared by 8 bases and J by 2 bases, with 5 bases of the junction left unmatched. Germline loops: CDR1 GTSNPN, CDR2 SVGIG (reference sequence). The CDR3 loop spans 13 amino acids. The CDR3 coding sequence is TGTGCCGGGGGACAGGGGACAAACTATGGCTACACCTTC. The encoded protein is CAGGQGTNYGYTF.

The V and J genes are TRBV6-5 and TRBJ1-5, with D maybe TRBD1 (5 bases). From germline, CDR1 is MNHEY and CDR2 SVGAGI. V was pared by 0 bases and J by 1 base, with 10 bases between. The CDR3 is 16 residues long. CDR3 coding DNA: TGTGCCAGCAGTTACTCGAGAGGGGCAAGCAATCAGCCCCAGCATTTT. As protein: CASSYSRGASNQPQHF.

The chain uses TRBV6-5 and TRBJ1-1; possibly TRBD1 for D (6 bases). The CDR3 is 14 residues long. The germline V and J ends were trimmed by 0 bases and 1 base, with 6 bases remaining between them. Germline V gives CDR1 MNHEY, CDR2 SVGAGI. Here the CDR3 DNA reads TGTGCCAGCAGTTACTCGACAGGGAACACTGAAGCTTTCTTT. Protein: CASSYSTGNTEAFF.

The rearrangement joins TRBV5-6 to TRBJ2-7; 10 nucleotides agree with TRBD2. Germline V CDR1 and CDR2: SGHDT, YYEEEE. This CDR3 region has 17 residues. V was pared by 0 bases and J by 5 bases, with 11 bases of the junction left unmatched. The CDR3 spells CASSLVGSGRISDEQYF. The CDR3 nucleotides are TGTGCCAGCAGCTTGGTAGGTAGCGGGAGGATCTCTGACGAGCAGTACTTC.

The CDR3 sequence is CASSPTLIPGLAGVGQETQYF. For the CDR3, the DNA is TGTGCCAGCAGTCCAACCTTAATCCCGGGACTAGCGGGAGTGGGGCAAGAGACCCAGTACTTC. V is TRBV27 and J is TRBJ2-5, with 14 nucleotides matching TRBD2. This CDR3 is built from 21 residues. Looked up from germline, CDR1 is MNHEY and CDR2 is SMNVEV (reference sequence). J was trimmed by 2 bases and V by 5 bases; bases with no gene match: 19.

The V and J genes are TRBV5-1 and TRBJ2-5; 15 nucleotides align to TRBD2. Losses at the gene ends were 2 bases for V and 4 bases for J; bases not matched to a gene: 3. Germline assignment: CDR1 SGHRS and CDR2 YFSETQ. CDR3 length equals 16 residues. The CDR3 sequence: CASSFGLAGGGETQYF. The CDR3 nucleotides are TGCGCCAGCAGCTTTGGACTAGCGGGAGGGGGAGAGACCCAGTACTTC.

The sample holds a few counts of this clonotype. J is TRBJ2-4 and V is TRBV2; 8 bases are shared with TRBD1. This CDR3 region has 13 residues. The trim removed 8 bases at V and 2 bases at J, leaving 2 bases unmatched. Looked up from germline, CDR1 is SNHLY and CDR2 is FYNNEI. The CDR3 spells CASGTGSKNIQYF. The CDR3 DNA follows: TGTGCCAGCGGGACAGGATCCAAAAACATTCAGTACTTC.

The genes are TRBV2 and TRBJ1-6, with a weak D call TRBD1 (6 bases). The CDR3 covers 15 residues. V dropped 6 bases and J dropped 10 bases, with 19 bases sitting between them. Germline V gene lookup returns CDR1 SNHLY and CDR2 FYNNEI. CDR3 region: CASSPQGIGNSPLHF. In DNA form, the CDR3 reads TGTGCCAGCAGCCCCCAGGGGATCGGGAACTCACCCCTCCACTTT.

The count of this clonotype is one. The rearrangement links TRBV29-1 to TRBJ1-2; no clear D. V lost 4 bases, J lost 6 bases, and 12 bases lay in between. This CDR3 region has 12 residues. The germline V gene encodes CDR1 SQVTM and CDR2 ANQGSEA. Here the CDR3 DNA reads TGCAGCGTTGTGCGGGGAGTTAATGGCTACACCTTC. It is translated as CSVVRGVNGYTF.

The chain couples TRBV29-1 to TRBJ1-1; weak D call: TRBD1 (5 bases). With 7 bases removed from V and 3 bases from J, the gap between germline ends came to 15 bases. The CDR3 loop spans 13 amino acids. Germline lookup yields CDR1 SQVTM and CDR2 ANQGSEA. This chain's CDR3 is CSASSGGDTEAFF. DNA for the CDR3: TGCAGCGCTAGTTCGGGGGGGGACACTGAAGCTTTCTTT. Based on the CDR3 plus reference TRBV29-1 and TRBJ1-1, the full variable domain is SAVISQKPSRDICQRGTSLTIQCQVDSQVTMMFWYRQQPGQSLTLIATANQGSEATYESGFVIDKFPISRPNLTFSTLTVSNMSPEDSSIYLCSASSGGDTEAFFGQGTRLTVV.

The genes are TRBV2 and TRBJ2-6; D is undetermined. The CDR3 is made up of 13 amino acids. V lost 8 bases and J lost 0, with 5 bases in between. Per the germline V gene, CDR1 is SNHLY and CDR2 is FYNNEI. In DNA, the CDR3 is TGTGCCAGCGGTGTCTCTGGGGCCAACGTCCTGACTTTC. This encodes CASGVSGANVLTF. The variable domain in full, with the rest retrieved from reference TRBV2 and TRBJ2-6, is EPEVTQTPSHQVTQMGQEVILRCVPISNHLYFYWYRQILGQKVEFLVSFYNNEISEKSEIFDDQFSVERPDGSNFTLKIRSTKLEDSAMYFCASGVSGANVLTFGAGSRLTVL.

This clonotype appeared a few times. The genes are TRBV29-1 and TRBJ2-1, with D possibly being TRBD2 (5 bases). The CDR3 extends over 16 amino acids. The germline V gene encodes CDR1 SQVTM and CDR2 ANQGSEA. The V and J ends lost 4 bases and 3 bases respectively, with 19 bases between them. The CDR3 reads CSVVVSGAESYNEQFF. The CDR3 DNA sequence: TGCAGCGTTGTAGTTTCCGGAGCGGAGAGCTACAATGAGCAGTTCTTC.

A single count supports this clonotype. V and J are TRBV28 and TRBJ2-1, with a weak D call TRBD2 (6 bases). This CDR3 has 14 residues. CDR1 is MDHEN and CDR2 is SYDVKM in the germline V gene. The V and J ends lost 5 bases and 2 bases respectively, with 10 bases between them. CDR3 sequence (DNA): TGTGCCAGCAGTGCTAGCGTAACCTACAATGAGCAGTTCTTC. Its protein is CASSASVTYNEQFF.

This chain joins TRBV7-9 and TRBJ2-1, with D maybe TRBD2 (5 bases). Near its end, the DNA agrees better with TRBJ2-7, so the J call may be wrong. Germline V gene sequence: CDR1 SEHNR, CDR2 FQNEAQ (reference sequence). The CDR3 is 14 residues long. The CDR3 nucleotides read TGTGCCAGCAGCTCGAGGGAGAGCTACAATGAGCAGTACTTC. Its translation is CASSSRESYNEQYF.

The chain links TRBV25-1 to TRBJ2-3; D possibly corresponds to TRBD1 (5 bases). CDR1 and CDR2 from the germline V gene are MGHDK and SYGVNS. The CDR3 has 14 amino acids. Trimming took off 8 bases at V and 1 base at J, with 13 bases between the two ends. CDR3 residues: CASVGQRGTDTQYF. The CDR3 region has the DNA TGTGCCAGCGTGGGGCAGCGAGGCACAGATACGCAGTATTTT.

The genes are TRBV6-5 and TRBJ2-7; 8 nucleotides align to TRBD2. The CDR3 consists of 16 residues. Losses at the gene ends were 0 bases for V and 2 bases for J; bases not matched to a gene: 6. Germline V gene lookup returns CDR1 MNHEY and CDR2 SVGAGI. As DNA, the CDR3 is TGTGCCAGCAGTTACTCTGCCAGCGGGAGTCCCTACGAGCAGTACTTC. This encodes CASSYSASGSPYEQYF.

CDR3 coding DNA: TGTGCCAGCACCCAACAGGGGATGGAGACCCAGTACTTC. Translating gives CASTQQGMETQYF. The chain joins TRBV6-6 to TRBJ2-5; 7 bases match TRBD1. The trim removed 7 bases at V and 5 bases at J, leaving 7 bases unmatched. CDR3 size: 13 residues. Germline loops: CDR1 MNHNY, CDR2 SVGAGI (reference sequence).

V usage is TRBV25-1 and J usage is TRBJ2-1; D possibly corresponds to TRBD1 (6 bases). The germline CDR1 and CDR2 sequences are MGHDK and SYGVNS. This CDR3 has 14 residues. V gave up 3 bases and J gave up 13 bases, with 19 bases separating them. The CDR3 nucleotides are TGTGCCAGCAGTGAGGGGGCAGGCAGGGCGCAACAGTTCTTC. It codes for CASSEGAGRAQQFF.

The rearrangement uses TRBV29-1 and TRBJ2-3, with D perhaps matching TRBD2 (5 bases). The CDR3 contains 11 residues. V lost 5 bases and J lost 6, with 9 bases in between. The germline V gene encodes CDR1 SQVTM and CDR2 ANQGSEA. CDR3 DNA sequence: TGCAGCGTTTGGGGAGAGGATACGCAGTATTTT. Translating gives CSVWGEDTQYF.

This clonotype came up a few times. CDR3 in amino acids: CATTRGTSSYEQYF. As DNA, the CDR3 is TGTGCCACCACGCGAGGGACTAGCAGCTACGAGCAGTACTTC. V is TRBV24-1 and J is TRBJ2-7; 9 bases are a match to TRBD2. CDR3 length: 14 residues. Trimming took 8 bases from V and 3 from J; bases not matched to a gene: 7. From germline, CDR1 is KGHDR and CDR2 SFDVKD.

The V call is TRBV28, the J call TRBJ1-5; D might be TRBD1 (6 bases). Deletions cut 9 bases from V and 5 bases from J, with 14 bases between. The CDR3 contains 13 residues. The germline CDR1 and CDR2 sequences are MDHEN and SYDVKM. The CDR3 DNA is TGTGCCAGTAATACAGGGATCGATCAGCCCCAGCATTTT. The encoded protein is CASNTGIDQPQHF.

This clonotype was counted only a few times. In nucleotides, the CDR3 is TGCAGCGTTCTCCCCGGACTCGGGGGGGAGCAGTACTTC. Translated, it gives CSVLPGLGGEQYF. The V call is TRBV29-1, the J call TRBJ2-7; 7 nucleotides match TRBD2. V lost 5 bases and J lost 7; bases outside the gene matches: 11. The germline V gene encodes CDR1 SQVTM and CDR2 ANQGSEA. The CDR3 runs 13 residues.